This T cell receptor (beta chain) was recovered during a study of human T cells and chemical hapten exposure. The CDR3 length is 14 residues. CDR1 and CDR2 from the germline V gene are DFQATT and SNEGSKA (reference sequence). V trimming: 6 bases; J trimming: 7 bases; junction bases outside the gene matches: 9. This clonotype was recorded many times. Its antigen is not identified. Per the authors' pipeline: There were a median of around 97,000 TCRs per sample, with a range from roughly 20,000 to 700,000. TCRdb reprocessed the RACE reads via MiXCR and lists one record per CDR3 protein. The V and J calls and clone size are TCRdb's, not the authors'. This repertoire shows 80,000 to 100,000 distinct CDR3 sequences, about 9.6% found once; its top ten account for just over 2%. Time point: patch test 2, 6 weeks after DPC sensitization. Treatment in this sample: therapeutic diphenylcyclopropenone sensitization with weekly scalp DPC.

Study outcomes and limitations: Expanded TCR sets contained significantly more large CDR3 similarity clusters than controls. TCRs at a frequency above 1 in 1000 stayed unchanged with DPC sensitization.

The chain employs TRBV20-1 and TRBJ1-6, with 7 bases matching TRBD1. The TCR sequence derives from a woman aged 40 to 50 with alopecia areata. Some clones in this sample may be carry-over from other donors' samples. The sample here was whole blood, taken in connection with sensitization to the hapten diphenylcyclopropenone (DPC). The CDR3 DNA is TGCAGTGCCCGACAGGGCTCTACCAATTCACCCCTCCACTTT. It specifies CSARQGSTNSPLHF.